The rows below give T cell receptor beta chains drawn from one sample of a study of identical twins. MiXCR, run by TCRdb on the 5' RACE reads, gives a single entry per CDR3 protein. The repertoire holds fewer than 250,000 distinct CDR3 sequences, with about 7.5% as singletons. This sample also belongs to another study, concerning yellow fever vaccine responses in identical twins.

The sample comprised CD8+ T cells sorted from blood. The receptor source for this set is a woman between 18 and 29 years old in good health. Both conserved end residues are part of each CDR3. Each record gives: D gene, clone size, J gene, CDR3 length, V gene, CDR3 DNA, CDR3 protein. A D gene is named only where the DNA matches it firmly. Some rows have no size entry. The others give once, few or many, or a class for an expanded clone.

TRBD2	many	TRBJ2-7	18	TRBV4-1	TGCGCCAGCAGCCAAGCCGAGGTGTCTAGCGGGCTAGCCTACGAGCAGTACTTC	CASSQAEVSSGLAYEQYF
NA	NA	TRBJ2-2	13	TRBV15	TGTGCCACCAGCAGAGATCGGGCCGGGGAGCTGTTTTTT	CATSRDRAGELFF
NA	many	TRBJ1-1	11	TRBV28	TGTGCCAGCAGTCCTCACACTGAAGCTTTCTTT	CASSPHTEAFF
NA	NA	TRBJ1-5	13	TRBV2	TGTGCCAGCAGTGAAAGGGGATATCAGCCCCAGCATTTT	CASSERGYQPQHF
TRBD1	NA	TRBJ2-6	17	TRBV28	TGTGCCAGCAGCCCCTCCGACAGGGAATCTGGGGCCAACGTCCTGACTTTC	CASSPSDRESGANVLTF
NA	few	TRBJ2-7	13	TRBV11-2	TGTGCCAGCAGCCCCTCTACAGGCGACGAGCAGTACTTC	CASSPSTGDEQYF
NA	few	TRBJ2-7	13	TRBV12-3/TRBV12-4	TGTGCCAGCAGTTTAACGACAAACTACGAGCAGTACTTC	CASSLTTNYEQYF
NA	NA	TRBJ2-5	14	TRBV10-3	TGTGCCATCAGTGAGACAGAGATCTTTGAGACCCAGTACTTC	CAISETEIFETQYF
TRBD2	few	TRBJ2-1	14	TRBV20-1	TGCAGTGCTACCGGGACTAGCGCTCACAATGAGCAGTTCTTC	CSATGTSAHNEQFF
NA	NA	TRBJ2-1	19	TRBV21-1	TGTGCCAGCAGCAACAGGCAGTTAGGTCCAGGGGCGACCTACAATGAGCAGTTCTTC	CASSNRQLGPGATYNEQFF
NA	NA	TRBJ2-3	15	TRBV11-1	TGTGCCAGCAGCTCAACGGGACTCTCCACAGATACGCAGTATTTT	CASSSTGLSTDTQYF
NA	many	TRBJ1-5	14	TRBV27	TGTGCCAGCAGTTTGGGGGGGCACGGTCAGCCCCAGCATTTT	CASSLGGHGQPQHF
NA	few	TRBJ2-7	11	TRBV20-1	TGCAGTGCTACTGAGACCTACGAGCAGTACTTC	CSATETYEQYF
TRBD2	few	TRBJ2-2	15	TRBV29-1	TGCAGCGTTATAGTAGCGGGAGGGTCAAGCGGGGAGCTGTTTTTT	CSVIVAGGSSGELFF
NA	NA	TRBJ1-2	16	TRBV2	TGTGCCAGCAGTGAATGGGGCTTGGGGGGCAACTATGGCTACACCTTC	CASSEWGLGGNYGYTF
TRBD2	NA	TRBJ2-1	14	TRBV12-3/TRBV12-4	TGTGCCAGCAGTGGACTAGCGGGGGGGAATGAGCAGTTCTTC	CASSGLAGGNEQFF
NA	few	TRBJ1-1	13	TRBV12-3/TRBV12-4	TGTGCCAGCACCCTCTGGGTGGGCACTGAAGCTTTCTTT	CASTLWVGTEAFF
NA	NA	TRBJ2-5	15	TRBV20-1	TGCAGTGCTGGAAAGGACGGACCCTACCAAGAGACCCAGTACTTC	CSAGKDGPYQETQYF
NA	many	TRBJ2-1	17	TRBV20-1	TGCAGTGCTAGAGGCCCTTCAAAGGATAGCGACTACAATGAGCAGTTCTTC	CSARGPSKDSDYNEQFF
NA	few	TRBJ2-2	15	TRBV5-6	TGTGCCAGCAGAAATGAGGGGGGCAACACCGGGGAGCTGTTTTTT	CASRNEGGNTGELFF
NA	many	TRBJ2-1	12	TRBV4-1	TGCGCCAGCAGCCAAGATAGGGCTGAGCAGTTCTTC	CASSQDRAEQFF
TRBD1	many	TRBJ1-5	15	TRBV12-3/TRBV12-4	TGTGCCAGCAGTGGACAGGGATATAGCAATCAGCCCCAGCATTTT	CASSGQGYSNQPQHF
TRBD2	NA	TRBJ2-1	17	TRBV28	TGTGCCAGCAGTTTGGCGGGACTAGCGGGAGGAAGGGGTGAGCAGTTCTTC	CASSLAGLAGGRGEQFF
TRBD1	many	TRBJ2-2	16	TRBV6-5	TGTGTCAGCAGTTACCCTAGGACAGGGGGCCCCGGGGAGCTGTTTTTT	CVSSYPRTGGPGELFF
TRBD2	many	TRBJ2-5	15	TRBV7-8	TGTGCCAGCAGCTTAGTCCTAGCGGGACGGGAGACCCAGTACTTC	CASSLVLAGRETQYF
NA	NA	TRBJ1-4	19	TRBV16	TGTGCCAGCAGCGATATAGCTGGGGCCTCGGGGGCAACTAATGAAAAACTGTTTTTT	CASSDIAGASGATNEKLFF
NA	few	TRBJ1-2	11	TRBV27	TGTGCCACCTACAGTGGGGATGGCTACACCTTC	CATYSGDGYTF
NA	few	TRBJ1-5	15	TRBV12-3/TRBV12-4	TGTGCCAGCAGCCTACAGGGAACGGGCAATCAGCCCCAGCATTTT	CASSLQGTGNQPQHF
NA	few	TRBJ2-7	14	TRBV28	TGTGCCAGCAGTTTCTCCGGGAGACTCTACGAGCAGTACTTC	CASSFSGRLYEQYF
TRBD1	NA	TRBJ2-2	14	TRBV27	TGTGCCAGTACCTCACAGGGGGGAACCGGGGAGCTGTTTTTT	CASTSQGGTGELFF
NA	many	TRBJ2-5	15	TRBV6-2/TRBV6-3	TGTGCCAGCAGTTACTCGGGGGGGGGCGTGGAGACCCAGTACTTC	CASSYSGGGVETQYF
TRBD2	NA	TRBJ2-7	18	TRBV29-1	TGCAGCGTTGAAGGGCTAGCGGGAGGCGCAGCCAGCCCTTACGAGCAGTACTTC	CSVEGLAGGAASPYEQYF
NA	NA	TRBJ2-1	12	TRBV7-9	TGTGCCAGCAGCCCAGAGGGCAATGAGCAGTTCTTC	CASSPEGNEQFF
NA	NA	TRBJ2-3	13	TRBV27	TGTGCCAGCAGCCCCTTTCGCCCAGATACGCAGTATTTT	CASSPFRPDTQYF
TRBD1	few	TRBJ2-3	16	TRBV27	TGTGCCAGCAGGATACAGGGGGACACCATTTCAGATACGCAGTATTTT	CASRIQGDTISDTQYF
TRBD1	few	TRBJ2-3	18	TRBV27	TGTGCCAGCAGTTTTTTACCGGACGGACAGGGAAGGGGAGATACGCAGTATTTT	CASSFLPDGQGRGDTQYF
TRBD2	NA	TRBJ2-3	18	TRBV29-1	TGCAGCGTTGCCGGGACTCGGACTAGCGGGAGGGCCGCAGATACGCAGTATTTT	CSVAGTRTSGRAADTQYF
TRBD1	many	TRBJ2-1	12	TRBV29-1	TGCAGCGCCTCGGATCAAGGGGGCGAGCAGTTCTTC	CSASDQGGEQFF
NA	few	TRBJ1-2	19	TRBV4-2	TGTGCCAGCAGCCAAGATCTTGTGGGGTCCGCCTTGGGGACTAGAGGCTACACCTTC	CASSQDLVGSALGTRGYTF
NA	NA	TRBJ2-1	15	TRBV4-1	TGCGCCAGCAGCCAAGTGCCGGGGGCCTACAATGAGCAGTTCTTC	CASSQVPGAYNEQFF
NA	few	TRBJ2-1	13	TRBV7-9	TGTGCCAGCAGCTTGACTAGTTTGGGTGAGCAGTTCTTC	CASSLTSLGEQFF
TRBD2	NA	TRBJ2-2	17	TRBV20-1	TGCAGTGCTAGACCTTCAGGACTAGCGGGAAACACCGGGGAGCTGTTTTTT	CSARPSGLAGNTGELFF
NA	NA	TRBJ2-2	14	TRBV12-3/TRBV12-4	TGTGCCAGCAGTCCCCGAAAGAACACCGGGGAGCTGTTTTTT	CASSPRKNTGELFF
TRBD2	many	TRBJ2-5	12	TRBV5-1	TGCGCCAGCAGTCGTAGCGGGGAGACCCAGTACTTC	CASSRSGETQYF
NA	NA	TRBJ2-1	16	TRBV12-3/TRBV12-4	TGTGCCAGCAGTTTCCCAATTAATCCGTCCTACAATGAGCAGTTCTTC	CASSFPINPSYNEQFF
NA	many	TRBJ1-5	12	TRBV5-6	TGTGCCAGCAGCTTGGGGGCGAGCCCCCAGCATTTT	CASSLGASPQHF
NA	NA	TRBJ2-7	12	TRBV7-9	TGTGCCAGCAGCTCCCAGGGGCGCGAGCAGTACTTC	CASSSQGREQYF
NA	many	TRBJ2-5	14	TRBV20-1	TGCAGTGCTACCTCAGGGCTAGTATGGGAGACCCAGTACTTC	CSATSGLVWETQYF